Following are 23 T cell receptor beta chains from one sample sequenced in a study of glioma-infiltrating T cells. Amplification of TCR alpha and beta CDR3 regions from RNA used iRepertoire nested multiplex PCR. MiXCR, applied by TCRdb to the multiplex PCR reads, yields one record per CDR3 protein. The top ten clones hold roughly 15% of a sample with approximately 120,000 distinct CDR3 sequences, roughly 24% of them seen once. Sequenced: glioma tissue, nonneoplastic brain tissue, or PBMCs (not recorded which). The receptor source for this set is a human donor with low-grade glioma or glioblastoma, undergoing nonglioma brain surgery, or in good health (not recorded which).

This clonotype was found many times. This chain connects TRBV6-1 to TRBJ2-3; D is uncertain. Per germline, CDR1 MNHNS and CDR2 SASEGT. Trimming removed 7 bases from V and 3 bases from J, with 11 bases in between. The CDR3 totals 13 residues. The CDR3 loop reads CASTLAGTDTQYF. In DNA, the CDR3 is TGTGCCAGCACCCTCGCCGGGACAGATACGCAGTATTTT.

On this clonotype itself: The CDR3 does not close with the conserved phenylalanine or tryptophan, likely indicating a read error. The chain is built from TRBV29-1 and TRBJ2-7; D ambiguous. Deletions cut 5 bases from V and 2 bases from J, with 10 bases between. Germline values: CDR1 SQVTM, CDR2 ANQGSEA. CDR3 size: 12 residues. CDR3 sequence reads: CSVSGSAYEQYL. The CDR3 DNA sequence: TGCAGCGTTTCAGGCAGCGCCTACGAGCAGTACCTC.

This clonotype was recorded at least ten times. The rearrangement links TRBV27 to TRBJ2-1, with TRBD1 matching over 7 bases. CDR1 and CDR2 from the germline V gene are MNHEY and SMNVEV (reference sequence). Trimming took 5 bases from V and 8 from J; bases not matched to a gene: 9. The CDR3 totals 14 residues. The CDR3 reads CASSMDRSGDEQFF. CDR3 coding DNA: TGTGCCAGCAGTATGGACAGGTCAGGCGATGAGCAGTTCTTC.

By share, this clonotype ranks as medium-sized. The V and J genes are TRBV28 and TRBJ1-2, with D hard to call. V lost 5 bases and J lost 6, with 10 bases in between. CDR1 MDHEN and CDR2 SYDVKM come from the germline V gene. The CDR3 runs 12 residues. Written as DNA, the CDR3 is TGTGCCAGCAGTCGGAACTGGGATGGCTACACCTTC. Translated, it gives CASSRNWDGYTF.

This clonotype was observed many times. This chain uses TRBV28 with TRBJ2-4; D is uncertain. The CDR3 extends over 18 amino acids. The germline V gene has CDR1 MDHEN and CDR2 SYDVKM. V was clipped by 3 bases and J by 0 bases, with 18 bases between them. The CDR3 spells CASSFGPNVGVAKNIQYF. The DNA of the CDR3 is TGTGCCAGCAGTTTCGGACCGAATGTGGGCGTAGCCAAAAACATTCAGTACTTC. Based on the CDR3 plus reference TRBV28 and TRBJ2-4, the full variable domain is DVKVTQSSRYLVKRTGEKVFLECVQDMDHENMFWYRQDPGLGLRLIYFSYDVKMKEKGDIPEGYSVSREKKERFSLILESASTNQTSMYLCASSFGPNVGVAKNIQYFGAGTRLSVL.

This clonotype was observed at least ten times. The chain combines TRBV19 with TRBJ2-1; 9 bases line up with TRBD1. Trimming at V came to 5 bases and at J to 4 bases, leaving 6 bases not matched to a gene. The CDR3 contains 15 residues. In germline, CDR1 is LNHDA, CDR2 SQIVND (reference sequence). The DNA for the CDR3 is TGTGCCAGTAGTTTGCCGGGACAGGGTTACAATGAGCAGTTCTTC. As protein: CASSLPGQGYNEQFF.

The gene calls are TRBV9 and TRBJ1-1; possibly TRBD1 for D (6 bases). This CDR3 comprises 14 residues. Germline values: CDR1 SGDLS, CDR2 YYNGEE. Deletions cut 6 bases from V and 7 bases from J, with 19 bases between. The CDR3, as DNA: TGTGCCAGCACCTCCGGACAGACTTTTCGTGAAGCTTTCTTT. The encoded protein is CASTSGQTFREAFF.

This clonotype was counted at least ten times. V gene TRBV6-1 combines with J gene TRBJ2-7; 7 bases are a match to TRBD2. CDR1 MNHNS and CDR2 SASEGT come from the germline V gene. The CDR3 consists of 14 residues. Trimming took 6 bases from V and 0 from J; bases not matched to a gene: 5. For the CDR3, the DNA is TGTGCCAGCAGGCCGGCGGGGGACTCCTACGAGCAGTACTTC. It codes for CASRPAGDSYEQYF.

Regarding this clonotype: A much larger clone is a single base away; this may be a read error. This chain joins TRBV12-3 or TRBV12-4 and TRBJ2-5; TRBD2 matches 11 bases. There are 15 residues in the CDR3. J was trimmed by 2 bases and V by 5 bases; bases with no gene match: 4. The CDR3 DNA is TGTGCCAGCAGTCCGACTAGCGGGATGCAAGAGACCCAGTACTTC. It specifies CASSPTSGMQETQYF.

Only a few counts were recorded for this clonotype. This sequence joins TRBV4-1 and TRBJ2-7; 7 nucleotides agree with TRBD1. Germline V gene sequence: CDR1 MGHRA, CDR2 YSYEKL. The junction had 2 bases not matched to a gene; V was cut back by 3 bases and J by 3 bases. The CDR3 sequence is 13 residues long. In DNA form, the CDR3 reads TGCGCCAGCAGCCATAGGACAGGCTACGAGCAGTACTTC. The encoded protein is CASSHRTGYEQYF.

With respect to this clonotype: This may come from a read error, since a much larger clone is one base off. CDR3 coding DNA: TGTGACAGTAGTTCAGCCGGGACAGGGGGCACTGAAGCTTTCTTT. Translation: CDSSSAGTGGTEAFF. This rearrangement joins TRBV19 to TRBJ1-1, with 11 bases that match TRBD1. There are 15 residues in the CDR3. CDR1 and CDR2 (germline): LNHDA, SQIVND (reference sequence).

This clonotype was detected only a few times. The V and J genes are TRBV9 and TRBJ2-7; 7 bases are shared with TRBD2. The V segment lost 4 bases and the J segment 2 bases; nucleotides outside the gene matches: 6. The CDR3 is 14 residues long. Germline V CDR1 and CDR2: SGDLS, YYNGEE. The CDR3 sequence: CASSLSGTAYEQYF. DNA for the CDR3: TGTGCCAGCAGCCTAAGCGGGACCGCCTACGAGCAGTACTTC.

This chain connects TRBV7-2 to TRBJ2-3; 10 bases align to TRBD2. This CDR3 spans 13 amino acids. Per the germline V gene, CDR1 is SGHTA and CDR2 is FQGNSA. Trimming cost V 5 bases and J 9 bases; bases outside gene matches: 5. The CDR3, as DNA: TGTGCCAGCAGCCCTAGCGGGAGCAGAACGCAGTATTTT. It is translated as CASSPSGSRTQYF.

The chain recombines TRBV7-9 with TRBJ2-6; TRBD1 is a possible D gene (6 bases). Germline V gene lookup returns CDR1 SEHNR and CDR2 FQNEAQ (reference sequence). The CDR3 is made up of 15 amino acids. The ends were cut back, 5 bases at V and 4 bases at J, with 12 bases in the middle. CDR3 protein: CASSGTTLGANVLTF. The CDR3 DNA sequence: TGTGCCAGCAGCGGGACAACTCTGGGGGCCAACGTCCTGACTTTC.

This clonotype has at least ten counts. This sequence joins TRBV25-1 and TRBJ2-7; either TRBD1 or TRBD2 may fit D (5 bases each). Looked up from germline, CDR1 is MGHDK and CDR2 is SYGVNS. The length of the CDR3 is 16 residues. The V end was cut by 9 bases, the J end by 0 bases, with 21 bases between. The CDR3 bases are TGTGCCAGACCAACTCCGGGACGAGCGCTCTCCTACGAGCAGTACTTC. This codes for CARPTPGRALSYEQYF.

This clonotype came up many times. The chain carries TRBV12-3 or TRBV12-4 and TRBJ1-4; 7 bases match TRBD1. This CDR3 is built from 14 residues. V was pared by 6 bases and J by 1 base, with 2 bases of the junction left unmatched. The CDR3 reads CASSRQGTNEKLFF. The DNA for the CDR3 is TGTGCCAGCAGCAGACAGGGAACTAATGAAAAACTGTTTTTT.

Worth noting for this clonotype: One base away lies a much larger clone, so this may be a sequencing read error. The chain uses TRBV6-1 and TRBJ1-1, with a weak D call TRBD1 (5 bases). This CDR3 has 12 residues. Germline V gene data show CDR1 as MNHNS and CDR2 as SASEGT. V shed 7 bases and J shed 7 bases, with 13 bases lying between them. CDR3 residues: CASIRDVLEAFF. In DNA, the CDR3 is TGTGCCAGCATCCGGGACGTCCTTGAAGCTTTCTTT.

Note on this clonotype: Given a much more abundant clone one base away, this may be a read error. The chain links TRBV6-1 to TRBJ2-7, with D tentatively TRBD2 (5 bases). Germline V CDR1 and CDR2: MNHNS, SASEGT. The CDR3 runs to 14 residues. The CDR3 DNA sequence: TGTGCCAGCAGCCAGATAGTTGGACTCTACAAGCAGTACTTC. Translating gives CASSQIVGLYKQYF.

This clonotype appeared a few times. V gene TRBV5-5 combines with J gene TRBJ2-7, with TRBD2 matching 7 bases. Unmatched junction bases numbered 7, after V lost 0 bases and J lost 4 bases. The CDR3 sequence is 15 residues long. Germline CDR1 and CDR2: SGHKS and YYEKEE (reference sequence). The DNA for the CDR3 is TGTGCCAGCAGCTTGGATCGGCTAGCGGAATACGAGCAGTACTTC. This gives the protein CASSLDRLAEYEQYF.

This clonotype showed up many times. This chain connects TRBV4-3 to TRBJ1-3; D not certain. The CDR3 is 17 amino acids. The V and J ends lost 0 bases and 3 bases respectively, with 15 bases between them. Germline lookup yields CDR1 LGHNA and CDR2 YSLEER. The CDR3 nucleotides read TGCGCCAGCAGCCAAGATGTGGCTGGGGTTATTGGAAACACCATATATTTT. Amino acids: CASSQDVAGVIGNTIYF.

Ten or more counts support this clonotype. The rearrangement links TRBV7-2 to TRBJ2-5, with TRBD2 matching 8 bases. The V segment lost 3 bases and the J segment 4 bases; nucleotides outside the gene matches: 4. CDR3 length equals 14 residues. In germline, CDR1 is SGHTA, CDR2 FQGNSA. DNA of the CDR3: TGTGCCAGCAGCTTCGTCCTAGCGGGAGAGACCCAGTACTTC. This sequence encodes CASSFVLAGETQYF.

This chain links TRBV7-8 with TRBJ2-7, with TRBD2 identical over 7 bases. There are 15 residues in the CDR3. Unmatched junction bases numbered 12, after V lost 5 bases and J lost 5 bases. Germline V CDR1 and CDR2: SGHVS, FQNEAQ. This CDR3 is CASSRGVAAVHEQYF. As DNA, the CDR3 is TGTGCCAGCAGCCGGGGGGTCGCGGCGGTCCACGAGCAGTACTTC.

About this clonotype: Germline and junction disagree at one end, which may indicate a read error. This chain joins TRBV20-1 and TRBJ2-3; D not resolved. The CDR3 sequence is 14 residues long. CDR1 and CDR2 (germline): DFQATT, SNEGSKA (reference sequence). CDR3 nucleotides: TGCAGTGCCCCCCTCTTATCGTGCACAGATACGCGGTATTTT. It yields the protein CSAPLLSCTDTRYF.